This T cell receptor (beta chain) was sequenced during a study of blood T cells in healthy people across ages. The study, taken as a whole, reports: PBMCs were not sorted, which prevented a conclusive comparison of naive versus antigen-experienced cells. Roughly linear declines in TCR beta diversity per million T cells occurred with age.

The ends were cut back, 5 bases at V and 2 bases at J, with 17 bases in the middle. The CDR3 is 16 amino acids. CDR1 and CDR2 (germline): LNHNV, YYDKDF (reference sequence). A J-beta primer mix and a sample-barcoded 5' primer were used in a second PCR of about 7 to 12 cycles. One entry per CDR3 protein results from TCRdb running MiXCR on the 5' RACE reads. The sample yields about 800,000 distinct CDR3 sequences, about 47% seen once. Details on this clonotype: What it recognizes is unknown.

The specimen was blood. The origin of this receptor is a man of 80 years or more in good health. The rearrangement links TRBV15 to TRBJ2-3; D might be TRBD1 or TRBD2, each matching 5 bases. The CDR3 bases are TGTGCCACCAGCCTCACGAACCGGGACCCCACAGATACGCAGTATTTT. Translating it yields CATSLTNRDPTDTQYF.